This T cell receptor beta chain was captured in a study of T cell responses to AZD1222 COVID-19 vaccine. Profiled with immunoSEQ multiplex PCR; TCRdb holds only in-frame clones, not every one. Among approximately 18,000 clones listed, about four fifths were seen once. As for this clone: What it recognizes is unknown.

Study-wide results and limits: Among spike-specific TCRs, nearly half reportedly target unmutated variant regions.

Germline lookup yields CDR1 LNHDA and CDR2 SQIVND (reference sequence). The CDR3 spans 12 residues. Between the trimmed V and J ends, which lost 3 bases and 6 bases, there was a span of 9 bases. This clonotype originated in an adult who received the AZD1222 COVID-19 vaccine. Sequenced here: peripheral blood, sampled 28 days after the second AZD1222 dose. The J gene is TRBJ2-7, the V gene TRBV19; perhaps TRBD1 as D (6 bases). CDR3 sequence reads: CASSISGAEQYF. In nucleotides, the CDR3 is TGTGCCAGTAGTATCTCAGGGGCCGAGCAGTACTTC. The whole variable domain, filled in from reference TRBV19 and TRBJ2-7, reads DGGITQSPKYLFRKEGQNVTLSCEQNLNHDAMYWYRQDPGQGLRLIYYSQIVNDFQKGDIAEGYSVSREKKESFPLTVTSAQKNPTAFYLCASSISGAEQYFGPGTRLTVT.